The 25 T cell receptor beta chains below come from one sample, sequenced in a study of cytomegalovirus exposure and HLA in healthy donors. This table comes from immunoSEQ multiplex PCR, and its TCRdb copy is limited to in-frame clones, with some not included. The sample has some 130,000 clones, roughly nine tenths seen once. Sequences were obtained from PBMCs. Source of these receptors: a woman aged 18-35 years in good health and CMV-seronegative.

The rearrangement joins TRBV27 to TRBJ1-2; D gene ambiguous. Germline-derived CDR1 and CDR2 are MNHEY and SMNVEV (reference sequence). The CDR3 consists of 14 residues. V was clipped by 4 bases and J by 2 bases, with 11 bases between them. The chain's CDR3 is CASSSSPGNYGYTF. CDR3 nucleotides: TGTGCCAGCAGTTCCTCCCCAGGAAACTATGGCTACACCTTC.

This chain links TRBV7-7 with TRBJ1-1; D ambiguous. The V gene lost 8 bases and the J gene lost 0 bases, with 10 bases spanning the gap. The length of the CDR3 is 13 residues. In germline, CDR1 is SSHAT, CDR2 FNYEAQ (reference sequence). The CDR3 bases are TGTGCCAGCGGCGTCGGGGTGAACACTGAAGCTTTCTTT. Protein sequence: CASGVGVNTEAFF.

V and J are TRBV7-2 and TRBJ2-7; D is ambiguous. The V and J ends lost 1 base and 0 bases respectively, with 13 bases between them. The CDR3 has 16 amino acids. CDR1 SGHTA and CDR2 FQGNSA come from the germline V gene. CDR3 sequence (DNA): TGTGCCAGCAGCTTAGGAGCAGATCCTAGCTCCTACGAGCAGTACTTC. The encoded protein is CASSLGADPSSYEQYF.

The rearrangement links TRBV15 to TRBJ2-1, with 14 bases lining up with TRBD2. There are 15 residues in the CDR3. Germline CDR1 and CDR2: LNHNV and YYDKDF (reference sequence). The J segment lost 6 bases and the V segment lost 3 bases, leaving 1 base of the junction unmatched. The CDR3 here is CATSRGLAGVNEQFF. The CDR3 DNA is TGTGCCACCAGCAGGGGACTAGCGGGGGTCAATGAGCAGTTCTTC.

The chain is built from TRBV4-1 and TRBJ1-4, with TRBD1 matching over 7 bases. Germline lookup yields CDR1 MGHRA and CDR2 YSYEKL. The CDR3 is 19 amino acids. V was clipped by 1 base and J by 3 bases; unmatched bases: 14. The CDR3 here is CASSQAPRGMDRPNEKLFF. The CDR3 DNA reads TGCGCCAGCAGCCAAGCTCCCCGGGGAATGGACAGGCCTAATGAAAAACTGTTTTTT.

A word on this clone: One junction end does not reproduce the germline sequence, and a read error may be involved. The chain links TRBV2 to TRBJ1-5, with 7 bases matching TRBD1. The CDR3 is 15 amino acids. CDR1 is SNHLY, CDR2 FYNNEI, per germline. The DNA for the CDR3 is TGTGCCAGCAATAGACAGGGTGGGGGAAATCAGGCCCAGCATTTT. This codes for CASNRQGGGNQAQHF. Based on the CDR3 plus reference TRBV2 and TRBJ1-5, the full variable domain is EPEVTQTPSHQVTQMGQEVILRCVPISNHLYFYWYRQILGQKVEFLVSFYNNEISEKSEIFDDQFSVERPDGSNFTLKIRSTKLEDSAMYFCASNRQGGGNQAQHFGDGTRLSIL.

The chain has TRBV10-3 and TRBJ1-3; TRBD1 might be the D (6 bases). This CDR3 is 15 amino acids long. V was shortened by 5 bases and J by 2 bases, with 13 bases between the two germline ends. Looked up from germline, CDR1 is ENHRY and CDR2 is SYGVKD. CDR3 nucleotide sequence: TGTGCCATCAGTCCTACAGGGAGTACTGGAAACACCATATATTTT. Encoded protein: CAISPTGSTGNTIYF.

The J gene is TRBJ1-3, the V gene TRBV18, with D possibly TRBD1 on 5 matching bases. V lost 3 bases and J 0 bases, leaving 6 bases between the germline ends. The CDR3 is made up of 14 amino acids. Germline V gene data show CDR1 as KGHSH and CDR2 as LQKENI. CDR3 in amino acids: CASSPQGSGNTIYF. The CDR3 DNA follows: TGTGCCAGCTCACCCCAGGGCTCTGGAAACACCATATATTTT.

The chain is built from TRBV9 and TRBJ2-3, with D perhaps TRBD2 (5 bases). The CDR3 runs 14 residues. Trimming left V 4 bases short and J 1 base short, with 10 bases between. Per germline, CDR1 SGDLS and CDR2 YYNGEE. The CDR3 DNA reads TGTGCCAGCAGCCCGGCCGGGGGCACAGATACGCAGTATTTT. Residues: CASSPAGGTDTQYF.

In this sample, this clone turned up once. The DNA for the CDR3 is TGTGCCAGCAGTTTATATGGGAGCTCTGGGGCCAACGTCCTGACTTTC. Its protein is CASSLYGSSGANVLTF. This sequence joins TRBV27 and TRBJ2-6, with TRBD2 as a possible D gene (5 bases). Trimming removed 1 base at V and 0 bases at J, with 7 bases between. Germline values: CDR1 MNHEY, CDR2 SMNVEV (reference sequence). The CDR3 contains 16 residues.

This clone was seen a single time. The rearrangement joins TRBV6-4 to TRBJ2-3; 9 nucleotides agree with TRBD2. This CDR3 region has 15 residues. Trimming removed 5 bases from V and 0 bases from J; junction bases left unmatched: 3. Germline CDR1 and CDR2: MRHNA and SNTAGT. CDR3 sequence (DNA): TGTGCCAGCAGTCAAGCGGGGGGCAGCACAGATACGCAGTATTTT. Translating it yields CASSQAGGSTDTQYF.

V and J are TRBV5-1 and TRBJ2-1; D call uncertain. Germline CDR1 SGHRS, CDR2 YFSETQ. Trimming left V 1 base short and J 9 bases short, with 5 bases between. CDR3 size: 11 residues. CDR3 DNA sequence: TGCGCCAGCAGCTTGTCTATTGAGCAGTTCTTC. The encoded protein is CASSLSIEQFF.

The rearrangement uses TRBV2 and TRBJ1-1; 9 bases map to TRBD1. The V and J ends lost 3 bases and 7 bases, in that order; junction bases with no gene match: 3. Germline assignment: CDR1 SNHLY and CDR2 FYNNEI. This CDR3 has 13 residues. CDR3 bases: TGTGCCAGCAGTGAGACAGGGGGAGGTGAAGCTTTCTTT. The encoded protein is CASSETGGGEAFF.

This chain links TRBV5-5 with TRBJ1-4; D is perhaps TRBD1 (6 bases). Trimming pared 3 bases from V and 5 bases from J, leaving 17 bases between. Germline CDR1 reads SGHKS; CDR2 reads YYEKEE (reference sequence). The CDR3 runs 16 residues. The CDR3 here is CASSSEIDRFNEKLFF. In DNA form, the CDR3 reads TGTGCCAGCAGCTCCGAGATCGACAGGTTCAATGAAAAACTGTTTTTT.

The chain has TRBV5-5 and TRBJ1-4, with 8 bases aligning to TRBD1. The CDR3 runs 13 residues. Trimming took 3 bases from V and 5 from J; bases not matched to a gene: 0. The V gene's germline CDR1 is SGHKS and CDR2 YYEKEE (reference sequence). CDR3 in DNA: TGTGCCAGCAGCTGGACAGGGAATGAAAAACTGTTTTTT. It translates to CASSWTGNEKLFF.

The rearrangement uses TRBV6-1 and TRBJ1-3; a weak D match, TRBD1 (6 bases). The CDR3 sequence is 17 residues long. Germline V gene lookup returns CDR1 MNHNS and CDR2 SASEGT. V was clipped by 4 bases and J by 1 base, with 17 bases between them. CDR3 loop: CASSGADSHFSGNTIYF. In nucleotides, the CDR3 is TGTGCCAGCAGTGGGGCGGACAGCCATTTTTCTGGAAACACCATATATTTT.

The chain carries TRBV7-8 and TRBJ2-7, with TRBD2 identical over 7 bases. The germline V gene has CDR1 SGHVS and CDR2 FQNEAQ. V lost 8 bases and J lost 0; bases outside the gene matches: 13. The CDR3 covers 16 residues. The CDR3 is CASLKMSGASSYEQYF. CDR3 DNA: TGTGCCAGCTTAAAGATGAGCGGGGCGAGCTCCTACGAGCAGTACTTC.

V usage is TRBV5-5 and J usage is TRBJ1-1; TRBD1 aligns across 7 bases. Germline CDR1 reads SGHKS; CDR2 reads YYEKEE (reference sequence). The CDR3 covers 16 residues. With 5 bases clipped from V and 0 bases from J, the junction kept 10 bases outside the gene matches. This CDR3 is CASSTTQGTLNTEAFF. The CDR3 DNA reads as TGTGCCAGCAGTACAACACAGGGGACCTTGAACACTGAAGCTTTCTTT.

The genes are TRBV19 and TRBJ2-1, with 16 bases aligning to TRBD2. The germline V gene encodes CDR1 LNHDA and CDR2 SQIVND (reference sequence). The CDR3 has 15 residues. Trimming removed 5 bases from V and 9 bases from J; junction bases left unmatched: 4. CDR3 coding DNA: TGTGCCAGTAGTGTCGGGACTAGCGGGGGGGGTGAGCAGTTCTTC. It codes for CASSVGTSGGGEQFF. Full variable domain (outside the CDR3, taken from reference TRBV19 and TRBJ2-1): DGGITQSPKYLFRKEGQNVTLSCEQNLNHDAMYWYRQDPGQGLRLIYYSQIVNDFQKGDIAEGYSVSREKKESFPLTVTSAQKNPTAFYLCASSVGTSGGGEQFFGPGTRLTVL.

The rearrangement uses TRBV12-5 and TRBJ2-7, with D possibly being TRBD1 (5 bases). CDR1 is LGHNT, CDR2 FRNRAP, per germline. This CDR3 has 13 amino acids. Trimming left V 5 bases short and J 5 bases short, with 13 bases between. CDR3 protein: CASGPTQGNEQYF. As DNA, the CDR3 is TGTGCTAGTGGTCCTACTCAGGGTAACGAGCAGTACTTC.

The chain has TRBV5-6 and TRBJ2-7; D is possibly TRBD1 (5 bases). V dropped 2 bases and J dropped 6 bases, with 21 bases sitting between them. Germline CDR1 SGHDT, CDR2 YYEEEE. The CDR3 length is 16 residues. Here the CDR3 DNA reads TGTGCCAGCAGCTTCACGGCAGGGTCCTTCTGGGGCGAGCAGTACTTC. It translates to CASSFTAGSFWGEQYF.

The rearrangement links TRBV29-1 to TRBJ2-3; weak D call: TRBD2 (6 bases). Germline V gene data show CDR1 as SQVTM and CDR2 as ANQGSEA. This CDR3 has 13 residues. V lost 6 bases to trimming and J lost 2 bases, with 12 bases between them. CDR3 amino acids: CSVNGGNTDTQYF. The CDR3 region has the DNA TGCAGCGTGAACGGCGGGAACACAGATACGCAGTATTTT.

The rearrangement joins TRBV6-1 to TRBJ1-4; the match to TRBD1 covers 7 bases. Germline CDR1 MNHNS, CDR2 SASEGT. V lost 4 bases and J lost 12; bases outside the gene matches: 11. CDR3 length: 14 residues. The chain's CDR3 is CASSGGQRLLELFF. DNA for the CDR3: TGTGCCAGCAGTGGGGGACAGAGGCTACTAGAACTGTTTTTT.

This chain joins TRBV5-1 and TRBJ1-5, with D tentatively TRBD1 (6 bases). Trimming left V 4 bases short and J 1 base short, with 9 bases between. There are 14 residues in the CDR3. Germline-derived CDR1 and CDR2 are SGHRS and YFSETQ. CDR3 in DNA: TGCGCCAGCAGCCCTGGGACAAGCAATCAGCCCCAGCATTTT. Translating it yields CASSPGTSNQPQHF.

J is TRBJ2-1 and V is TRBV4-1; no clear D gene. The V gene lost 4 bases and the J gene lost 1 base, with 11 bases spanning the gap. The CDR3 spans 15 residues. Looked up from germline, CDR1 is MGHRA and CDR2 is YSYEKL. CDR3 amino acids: CASSLDPRSYNEQFF. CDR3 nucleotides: TGCGCCAGCAGCCTAGACCCCCGTTCCTACAATGAGCAGTTCTTC.